The 2 T cell receptor beta chains listed next were all sequenced from one sample in a study of post-analysis software for immune sequencing data. TCR beta cDNA libraries included unique molecular identifiers. MiXCR was run by TCRdb on the PCR reads, yielding one entry per CDR3 protein. The data contain roughly 800,000 distinct CDR3 sequences, just over 45% of them singletons. Study-wide results and caveats: Among 5 or 6 TRBV segments more frequent in patients than controls were TRBV5-6, TRBV5-1 and TRBV20-1.

Their cognate antigens are unknown. The sequenced material came from blood. The receptors were gathered from a girl aged 5 to 17 with multiple sclerosis.

In this sample, this clonotype turned up once. This sequence joins TRBV4-1 and TRBJ1-1; D is unclear. The CDR3 runs 14 residues. The V end lost 0 bases, the J end lost 6 bases, and 11 bases lay between the germline ends. CDR1 is MGHRA and CDR2 is YSYEKL in the germline V gene. In DNA, the CDR3 is TGCGCCAGCAGCCAAGAGGGCGGGCTCCCTGAAGCTTTCTTT. This sequence encodes CASSQEGGLPEAFF.

This chain joins TRBV4-1 and TRBJ1-5; TRBD1 matches at 7 bases. This CDR3 has 14 amino acids. Germline V gene lookup returns CDR1 MGHRA and CDR2 YSYEKL. V was pared by 3 bases and J by 5 bases, with 4 bases of the junction left unmatched. CDR3 amino acids: CASSHEGADQPQHF. CDR3 coding DNA: TGCGCCAGCAGCCACGAGGGGGCCGATCAGCCCCAGCATTTT.